This T cell receptor (beta chain) appears in the sequencing data of a study of cytomegalovirus exposure and HLA in healthy donors. The repertoire was sequenced with immunoSEQ multiplex PCR; TCRdb's copy has only in-frame clones and lacks some. The sample carries tens of thousands of clones, roughly 90% recorded once. Comment on this clone: As yet, its antigen is unknown. One end of the junction is discordant with germline, which a read error may explain.

General study points: Investigators reported about 160 TCR beta chains as tied to cytomegalovirus. Testing in vitro showed three CMV-associated chains specific for CMV antigens.

The material sequenced was PBMCs. This TCR came from a woman between 18 and 29 years old in good health and CMV-seronegative.

CDR3 DNA: TGTGCCAGCAGCCTAGGGGCTAGCAATCAGCCCCAGCATTTT. Its protein is CASSLGASNQPQHF. This chain connects TRBV13 to TRBJ1-5; D possibly corresponds to TRBD1 (5 bases). The germline V gene has CDR1 PRHDT and CDR2 FYEKMQ (reference sequence). This CDR3 is 14 amino acids long.